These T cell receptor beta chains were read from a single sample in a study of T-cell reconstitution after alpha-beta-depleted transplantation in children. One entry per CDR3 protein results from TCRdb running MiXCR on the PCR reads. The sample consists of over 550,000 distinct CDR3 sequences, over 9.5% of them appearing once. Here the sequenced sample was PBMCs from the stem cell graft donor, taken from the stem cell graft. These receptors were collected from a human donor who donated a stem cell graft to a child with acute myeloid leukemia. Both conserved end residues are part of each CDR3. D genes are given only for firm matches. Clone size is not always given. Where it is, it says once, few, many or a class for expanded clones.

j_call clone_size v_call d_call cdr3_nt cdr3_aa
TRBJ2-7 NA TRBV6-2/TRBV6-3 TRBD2 TGTGCCAGCAGGCCAGCGGGAGCCTCCTACGAGCAGTACTTC CASRPAGASYEQYF
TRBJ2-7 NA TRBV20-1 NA TGCAGTGCTAGAGAGCCCCAGCTGGCCGAGCAGTACTTC CSAREPQLAEQYF
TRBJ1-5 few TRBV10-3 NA TGTGCCATCAGTGAGAGGGGGGTTGGCAATCAGCCCCAGCATTTT CAISERGVGNQPQHF
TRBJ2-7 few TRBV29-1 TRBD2 TGCAGCGTTGTGGGACTAGCGGGATTATCCTACGAGCAGTACTTC CSVVGLAGLSYEQYF
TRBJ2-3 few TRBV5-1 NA TGCGCCAGCCGAGGGAAGGGTGGTCTCACAGATACGCAGTATTTT CASRGKGGLTDTQYF
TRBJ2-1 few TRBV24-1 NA TGTGCCACCAGTGCGGGAGTGGGAGCAATGGATGAGCAGTTCTTC CATSAGVGAMDEQFF
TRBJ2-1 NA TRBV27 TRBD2 TGTGCCAGCAATTTAGGGACTAGTTGGACTGAGCAGTTCTTC CASNLGTSWTEQFF
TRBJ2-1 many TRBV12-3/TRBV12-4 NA TGTGCCAGCGGACGCAAAGGAGGGGCTAGCTCCTACAATGAGCAGTTCTTC CASGRKGGASSYNEQFF
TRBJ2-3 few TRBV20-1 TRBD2 TGCAGTGCCACGAAGGGCCCCAAGCCGGGGGGAACAGATACGCAGTATTTT CSATKGPKPGGTDTQYF
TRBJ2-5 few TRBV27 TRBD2 TGTGCCAGCGAAGGAGCGGGAGAGGGGAAGACCCAGTACTTC CASEGAGEGKTQYF
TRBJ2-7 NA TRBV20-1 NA TGCAGTGCTAGAGTGCCCGCGACCGGCGAGCAGTACTTC CSARVPATGEQYF
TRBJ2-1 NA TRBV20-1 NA TGCAGTGCTAGTTCAGGGGACCCTGGAGGCCCTGAGCAGTTCTTC CSASSGDPGGPEQFF
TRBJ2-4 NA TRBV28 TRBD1 TGTGCCAGCAGTCCCAACCGACAGGGGGAAAACATTCAGTACTTC CASSPNRQGENIQYF
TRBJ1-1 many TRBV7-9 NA TGTGCCAGCAGCTCCGGGGTCGAAGCTTTCTTT CASSSGVEAFF
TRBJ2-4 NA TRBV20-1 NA TGCAGTGCTAAAAGAATCCTAGCCGGGGTTAACCGAGCCAAAAACATTCAGTACTTC CSAKRILAGVNRAKNIQYF
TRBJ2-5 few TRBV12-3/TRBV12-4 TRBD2 TGTGCCAGCAGTGTAGGACTAGCGGGGGGAGAGCAAGAGACCCAGTACTTC CASSVGLAGGEQETQYF
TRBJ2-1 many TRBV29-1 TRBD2 TGCAGCACAGAAGGGACTAGCGGGAGAGAGGTTGGGCAGTTCTTC CSTEGTSGREVGQFF
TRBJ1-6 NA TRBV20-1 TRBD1 TGCAGTGCTAGAGGCCCTGGGGCAGGGGGTTATAATTCACCCCTCCACTTT CSARGPGAGGYNSPLHF
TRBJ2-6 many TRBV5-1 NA TGCGCCAGCAGCTTTGGACCGGGCCCAGGGGCCAACGTCCTGACTTTC CASSFGPGPGANVLTF
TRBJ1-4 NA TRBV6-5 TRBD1 TGTGCCAGCAGTTACGGGGGACAGGGAAGTGAAAAACTGTTTTTT CASSYGGQGSEKLFF
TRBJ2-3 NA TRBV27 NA TGTGCCAGCAGTATACCTTGGGGGAGTGCCCGCACAGATACGCAGTATTTT CASSIPWGSARTDTQYF
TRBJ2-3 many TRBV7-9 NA TGTGCCAGCAGCTTAGTTGGCGGAGGGTCAGATACGCAGTATTTT CASSLVGGGSDTQYF
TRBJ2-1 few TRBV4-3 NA TGCGCCAGCACCGAGCGGTATCCATCCTACAATGAGCAGTTCTTC CASTERYPSYNEQFF
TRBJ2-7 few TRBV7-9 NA TGTGCCAGCAGCCCCTCTTCGAACGAGCAGTACTTC CASSPSSNEQYF
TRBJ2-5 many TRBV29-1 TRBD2 TGCAGCGTTGAACCCATAGCGGGAGTACGTCTACGCCAAGAGACCCAGTACTTC CSVEPIAGVRLRQETQYF
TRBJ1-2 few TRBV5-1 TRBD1 TGCGCCAGCAGCCTAGAAGGGACAGGAGCTTATGGCTACACCTTC CASSLEGTGAYGYTF
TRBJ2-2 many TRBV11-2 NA TGTGCCAGCAGCTTCCCCCTCAGGGTCGGGGAGCTGTTTTTT CASSFPLRVGELFF
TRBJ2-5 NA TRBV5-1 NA TGCGCCAGCAGCGAAAATATCCAAGAGACCCAGTACTTC CASSENIQETQYF
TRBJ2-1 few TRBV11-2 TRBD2 TGTGCCAGCAGCTTAGAGTACGGAGTTAGCGGGGACTACAATGAGCAGTTCTTC CASSLEYGVSGDYNEQFF
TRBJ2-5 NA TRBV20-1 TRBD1 TGCAGTGCTAGAGGTGAAGGGGGCTTAAGGGAGACCCAGTACTTC CSARGEGGLRETQYF
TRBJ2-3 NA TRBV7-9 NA TGTGCCAGCATGGGCCCCCTGAGCGAGAGGTCCGGAGATACGCAGTATTTT CASMGPLSERSGDTQYF
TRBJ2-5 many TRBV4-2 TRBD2 TGTGCCAGCAGCCCCTCCCTTCTAGCGGGAGGCCAAGAGACCCAGTACTTC CASSPSLLAGGQETQYF
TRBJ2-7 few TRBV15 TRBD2 TGTGCCACCAGCAGAGGCGGGAGGGAAACCTACGAGCAGTACTTC CATSRGGRETYEQYF
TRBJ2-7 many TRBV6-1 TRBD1 TGTGCCAGCAGTGAACGATGGACAGGGGGTTACGAGCAGTACTTC CASSERWTGGYEQYF
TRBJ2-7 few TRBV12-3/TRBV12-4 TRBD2 TGTGCCAGCAGTTTAGGACTAGCGGGAGTTTTGGGCGAGCAGTACTTC CASSLGLAGVLGEQYF
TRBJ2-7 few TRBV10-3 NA TGTGCCATCAAAGGGCAGGGGGGTCCCGAGCAGTACTTC CAIKGQGGPEQYF
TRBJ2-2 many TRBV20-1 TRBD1 TGCAGTGCTAGGGACAGGGTAAACACCGGGGAGCTGTTTTTT CSARDRVNTGELFF
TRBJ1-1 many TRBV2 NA TGTGCCAGCAGTGAAGGCCTGGGGAACACTGAAGCTTTCTTT CASSEGLGNTEAFF
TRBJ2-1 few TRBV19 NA TGTGCCAGTAGTAACGGACTTCTTTACAATGAGCAGTTCTTC CASSNGLLYNEQFF
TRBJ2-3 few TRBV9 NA TGTGCCAGCAGCGTACAGTCTAGCTCTCGGGCAGATACGCAGTATTTT CASSVQSSSRADTQYF
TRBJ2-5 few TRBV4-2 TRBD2 TGTGCCAGCAGCCCCGCAGCGGGAGGAGTCCAAGAGACCCAGTACTTC CASSPAAGGVQETQYF
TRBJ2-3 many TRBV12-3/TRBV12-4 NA TGTGCCAGCAGTTTGGGGCCCGCGGGCTATGAGTATTTT CASSLGPAGYEYF
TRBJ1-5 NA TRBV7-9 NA TGTGCCAGCAGCTTGGGGTTTACAGGGAGTGGCAATCAGCCCCAGCATTTT CASSLGFTGSGNQPQHF
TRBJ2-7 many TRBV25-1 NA TGTGCCAGCAGTGCCCCCTACGAGCAGTACTTC CASSAPYEQYF
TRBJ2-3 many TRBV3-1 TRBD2 TGTGCCAGCAGTCGACGAGCGGGAGGAGGCACAGATACGCAGTATTTT CASSRRAGGGTDTQYF
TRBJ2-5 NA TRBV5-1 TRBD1 TGCGCCAGCCAGGGACAGACGCAAGAGACCCAGTACTTC CASQGQTQETQYF
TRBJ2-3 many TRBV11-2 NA TGTGCCAGCAGCCCCTTTGCTGACAGAGGCCCAGATACGCAGTATTTT CASSPFADRGPDTQYF
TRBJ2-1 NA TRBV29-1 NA TGCAGCGGCACGCAGGATGAGCAGTTCTTC CSGTQDEQFF
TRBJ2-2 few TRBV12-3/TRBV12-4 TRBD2 TGTGCCAGCAGTTCCCGAGTAGCGGGAGTGGGGCTGTTTTTT CASSSRVAGVGLFF